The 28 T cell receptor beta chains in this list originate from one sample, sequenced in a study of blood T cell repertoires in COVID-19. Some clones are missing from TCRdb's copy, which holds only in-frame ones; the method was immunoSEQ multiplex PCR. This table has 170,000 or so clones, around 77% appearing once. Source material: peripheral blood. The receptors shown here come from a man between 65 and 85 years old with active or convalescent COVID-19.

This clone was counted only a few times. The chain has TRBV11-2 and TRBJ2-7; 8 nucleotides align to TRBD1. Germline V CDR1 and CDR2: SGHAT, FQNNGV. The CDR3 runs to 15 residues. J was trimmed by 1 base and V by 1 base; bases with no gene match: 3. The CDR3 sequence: CASSLVGTGSYEQYF. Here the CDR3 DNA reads TGTGCCAGCAGCTTAGTTGGGACAGGATCCTACGAGCAGTACTTC.

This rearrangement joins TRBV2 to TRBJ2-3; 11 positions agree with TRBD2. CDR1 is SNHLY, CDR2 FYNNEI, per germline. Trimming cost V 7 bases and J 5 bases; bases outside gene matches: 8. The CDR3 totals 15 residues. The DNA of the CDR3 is TGTGCCAGCAAGGCACTAGCGGGGGTTAAAGATACGCAGTATTTT. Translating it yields CASKALAGVKDTQYF.

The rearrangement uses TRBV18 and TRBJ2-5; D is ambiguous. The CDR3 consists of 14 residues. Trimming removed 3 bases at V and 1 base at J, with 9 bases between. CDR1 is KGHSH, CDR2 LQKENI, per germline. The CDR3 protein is CASSPTRSQETQYF. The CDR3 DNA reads TGTGCCAGCTCACCTACCCGGTCCCAAGAGACCCAGTACTTC.

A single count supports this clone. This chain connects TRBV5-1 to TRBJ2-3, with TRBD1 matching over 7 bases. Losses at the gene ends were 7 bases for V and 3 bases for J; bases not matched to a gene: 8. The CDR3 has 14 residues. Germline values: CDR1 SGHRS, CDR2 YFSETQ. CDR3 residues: CASATGDGTDTQYF. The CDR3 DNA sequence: TGCGCCAGCGCCACAGGGGATGGGACAGATACGCAGTATTTT.

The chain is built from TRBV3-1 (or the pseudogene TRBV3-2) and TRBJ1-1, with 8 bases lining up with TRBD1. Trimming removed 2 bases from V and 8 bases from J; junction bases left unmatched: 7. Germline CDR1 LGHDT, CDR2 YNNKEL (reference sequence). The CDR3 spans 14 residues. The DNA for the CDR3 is TGTGCCAGCAGCCAATCGGACAGGGAGACGGAAGCTTTCTTT. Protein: CASSQSDRETEAFF.

The CDR3 sequence: CASSLVAQSNSPLHF. CDR3 DNA: TGTGCCAGCAGCTTAGTGGCCCAGTCTAATTCACCCCTCCACTTT. This rearrangement joins TRBV7-6 to TRBJ1-6; D remains unclear. Trimming shortened V by 1 base and J by 6 bases, and 10 bases separated the two germline ends. Germline assignment: CDR1 SGHVS and CDR2 FNYEAQ. This CDR3 has 15 amino acids.

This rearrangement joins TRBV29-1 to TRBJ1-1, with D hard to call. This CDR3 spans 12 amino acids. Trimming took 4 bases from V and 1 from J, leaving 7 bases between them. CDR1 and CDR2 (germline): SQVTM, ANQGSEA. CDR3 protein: CSVVSGNTEAFF. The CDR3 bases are TGCAGCGTTGTCAGTGGGAACACTGAAGCTTTCTTT.

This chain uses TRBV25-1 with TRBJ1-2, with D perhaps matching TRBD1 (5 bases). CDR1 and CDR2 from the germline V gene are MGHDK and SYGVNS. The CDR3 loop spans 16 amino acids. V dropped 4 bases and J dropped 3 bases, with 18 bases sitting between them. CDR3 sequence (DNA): TGTGCCAGCAGTGGACCAATGCAGGGAAGGCACTATGGCTACACCTTC. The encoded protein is CASSGPMQGRHYGYTF.

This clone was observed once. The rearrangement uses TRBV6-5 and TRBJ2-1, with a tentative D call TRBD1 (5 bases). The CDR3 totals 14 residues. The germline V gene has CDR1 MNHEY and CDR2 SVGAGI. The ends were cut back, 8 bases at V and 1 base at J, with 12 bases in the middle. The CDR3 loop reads CASRGPGSYNEQFF. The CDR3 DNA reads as TGTGCCAGCCGAGGACCAGGGTCCTACAATGAGCAGTTCTTC.

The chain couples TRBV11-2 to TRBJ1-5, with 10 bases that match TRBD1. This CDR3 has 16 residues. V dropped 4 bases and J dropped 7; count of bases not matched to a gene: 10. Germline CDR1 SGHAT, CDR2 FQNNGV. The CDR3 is CASSSPTGGPEQPQHF. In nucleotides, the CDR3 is TGTGCCAGCAGCTCCCCGACAGGGGGCCCCGAGCAGCCCCAGCATTTT. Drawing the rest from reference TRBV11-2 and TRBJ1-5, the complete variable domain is EAGVAQSPRYKIIEKRQSVAFWCNPISGHATLYWYQQILGQGPKLLIQFQNNGVVDDSQLPKDRFSAERLKGVDSTLKIQPAKLEDSAVYLCASSSPTGGPEQPQHFGDGTRLSIL.

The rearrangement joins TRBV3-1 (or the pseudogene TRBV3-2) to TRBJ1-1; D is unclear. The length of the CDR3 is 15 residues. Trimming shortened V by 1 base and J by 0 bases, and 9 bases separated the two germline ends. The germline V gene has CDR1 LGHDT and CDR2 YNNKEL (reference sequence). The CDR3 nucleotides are TGTGCCAGCAGCCAAGTGGCACAATTGAACACTGAAGCTTTCTTT. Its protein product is CASSQVAQLNTEAFF.

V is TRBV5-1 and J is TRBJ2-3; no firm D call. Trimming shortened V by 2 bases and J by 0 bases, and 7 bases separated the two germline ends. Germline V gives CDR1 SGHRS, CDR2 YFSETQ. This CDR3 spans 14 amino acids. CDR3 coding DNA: TGCGCCAGCAGCTTCTCCGAGAGCACAGATACGCAGTATTTT. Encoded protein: CASSFSESTDTQYF.

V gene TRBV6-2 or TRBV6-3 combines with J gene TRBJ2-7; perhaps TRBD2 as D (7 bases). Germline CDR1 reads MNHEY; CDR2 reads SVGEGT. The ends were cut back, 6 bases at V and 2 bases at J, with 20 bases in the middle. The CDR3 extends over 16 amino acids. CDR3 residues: CASSSPGGHHPYEQYF. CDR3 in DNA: TGTGCCAGCAGCTCCCCGGGGGGCCATCATCCCTACGAGCAGTACTTC.

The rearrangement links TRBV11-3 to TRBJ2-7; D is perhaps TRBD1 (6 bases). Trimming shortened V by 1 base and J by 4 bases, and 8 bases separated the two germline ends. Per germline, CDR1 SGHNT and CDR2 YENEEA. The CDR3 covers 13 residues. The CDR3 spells CASSLVTGYEQYF. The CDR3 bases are TGTGCCAGCAGCTTAGTAACAGGGTACGAGCAGTACTTC.

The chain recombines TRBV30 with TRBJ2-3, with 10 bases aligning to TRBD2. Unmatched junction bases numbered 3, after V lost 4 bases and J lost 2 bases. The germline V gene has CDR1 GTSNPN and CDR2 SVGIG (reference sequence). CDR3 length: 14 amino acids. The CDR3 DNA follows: TGTGCCTGGACTAGCGGGGGCCCCACAGATACGCAGTATTTT. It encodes CAWTSGGPTDTQYF.

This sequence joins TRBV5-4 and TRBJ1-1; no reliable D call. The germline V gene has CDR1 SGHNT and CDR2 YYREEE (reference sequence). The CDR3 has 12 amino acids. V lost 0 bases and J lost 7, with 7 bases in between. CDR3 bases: TGTGCCAGCAGCTTGGAACGTAGTGAAGCTTTCTTT. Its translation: CASSLERSEAFF.

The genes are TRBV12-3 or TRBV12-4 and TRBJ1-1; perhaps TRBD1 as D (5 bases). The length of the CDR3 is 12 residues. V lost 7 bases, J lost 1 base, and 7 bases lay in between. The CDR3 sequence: CASTDRNTEAFF. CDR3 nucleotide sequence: TGTGCCAGCACCGACAGGAACACTGAAGCTTTCTTT.

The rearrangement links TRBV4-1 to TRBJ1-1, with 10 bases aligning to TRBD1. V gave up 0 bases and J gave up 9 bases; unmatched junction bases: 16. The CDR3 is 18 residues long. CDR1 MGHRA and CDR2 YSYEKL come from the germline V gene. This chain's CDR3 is CASSQDHSDRGFPQKAFF. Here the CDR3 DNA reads TGCGCCAGCAGCCAAGATCATTCGGACAGGGGGTTTCCCCAGAAAGCTTTCTTT.

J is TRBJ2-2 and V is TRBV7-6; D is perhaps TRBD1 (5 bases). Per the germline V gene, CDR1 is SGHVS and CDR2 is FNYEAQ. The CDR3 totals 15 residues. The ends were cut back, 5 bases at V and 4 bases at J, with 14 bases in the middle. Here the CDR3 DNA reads TGTGCCAGCAGCCCAACAGGAGAAATCACCGGGGAGCTGTTTTTT. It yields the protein CASSPTGEITGELFF.

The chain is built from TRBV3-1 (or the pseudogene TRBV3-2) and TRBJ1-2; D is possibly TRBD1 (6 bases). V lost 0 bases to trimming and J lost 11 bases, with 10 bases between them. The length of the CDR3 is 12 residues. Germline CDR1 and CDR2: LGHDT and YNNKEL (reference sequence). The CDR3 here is CASSQEGRGYTF. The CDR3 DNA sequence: TGTGCCAGCAGCCAAGAGGGGAGGGGGTACACCTTC.

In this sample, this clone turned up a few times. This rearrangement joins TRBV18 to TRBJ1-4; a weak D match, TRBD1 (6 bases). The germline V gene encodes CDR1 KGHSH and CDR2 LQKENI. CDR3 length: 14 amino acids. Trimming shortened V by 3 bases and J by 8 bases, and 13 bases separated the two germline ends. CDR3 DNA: TGTGCCAGCTCACCGGGTGGGGGACACGAAAAACTGTTTTTT. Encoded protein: CASSPGGGHEKLFF.

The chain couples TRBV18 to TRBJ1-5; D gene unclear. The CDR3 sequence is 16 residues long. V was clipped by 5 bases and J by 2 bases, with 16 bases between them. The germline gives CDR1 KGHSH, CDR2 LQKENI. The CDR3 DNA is TGTGCCAGCTCATTAGACCCTCAGAGGGGCAATCAGCCCCAGCATTTT. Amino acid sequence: CASSLDPQRGNQPQHF. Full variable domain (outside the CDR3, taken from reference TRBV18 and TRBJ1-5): NAGVMQNPRHLVRRRGQEARLRCSPMKGHSHVYWYRQLPEEGLKFMVYLQKENIIDESGMPKERFSAEFPKEGPSILRIQQVVRGDSAAYFCASSLDPQRGNQPQHFGDGTRLSIL.

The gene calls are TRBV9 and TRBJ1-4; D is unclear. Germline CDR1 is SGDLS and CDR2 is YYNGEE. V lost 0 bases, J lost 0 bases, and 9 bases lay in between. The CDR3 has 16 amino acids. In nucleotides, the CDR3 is TGTGCCAGCAGCGTAGCCGGAGGCGCAACTAATGAAAAACTGTTTTTT. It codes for CASSVAGGATNEKLFF.

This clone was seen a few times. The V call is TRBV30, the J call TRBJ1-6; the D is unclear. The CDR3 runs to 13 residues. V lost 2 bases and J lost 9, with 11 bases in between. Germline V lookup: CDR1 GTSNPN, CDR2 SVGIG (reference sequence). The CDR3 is CAWSLASGSPLHF. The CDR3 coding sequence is TGTGCCTGGAGTCTAGCTTCCGGTTCACCCCTCCACTTT.

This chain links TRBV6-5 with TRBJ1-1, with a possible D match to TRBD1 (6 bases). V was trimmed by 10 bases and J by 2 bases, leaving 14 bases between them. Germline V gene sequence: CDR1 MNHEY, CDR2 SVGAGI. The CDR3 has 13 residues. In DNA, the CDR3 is TGTGCCACCGCTCAGGACAGAAACACTGAAGCTTTCTTT. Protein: CATAQDRNTEAFF.

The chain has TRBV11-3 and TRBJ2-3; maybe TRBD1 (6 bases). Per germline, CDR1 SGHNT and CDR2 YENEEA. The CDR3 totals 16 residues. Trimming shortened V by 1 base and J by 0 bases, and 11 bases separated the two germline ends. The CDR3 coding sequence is TGTGCCAGCAGCTTAGGCCAGGGGTTTAGCACAGATACGCAGTATTTT. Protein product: CASSLGQGFSTDTQYF.

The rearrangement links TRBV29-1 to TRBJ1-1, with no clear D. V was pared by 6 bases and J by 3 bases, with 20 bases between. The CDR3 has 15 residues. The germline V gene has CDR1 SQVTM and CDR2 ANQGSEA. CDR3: CSVEPLTRRDTEAFF. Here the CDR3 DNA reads TGCAGCGTCGAGCCGCTGACTCGTCGGGACACTGAAGCTTTCTTT.

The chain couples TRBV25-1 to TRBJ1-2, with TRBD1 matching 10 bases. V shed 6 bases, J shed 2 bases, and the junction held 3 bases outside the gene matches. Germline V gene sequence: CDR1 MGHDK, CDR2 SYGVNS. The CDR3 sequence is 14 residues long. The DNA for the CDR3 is TGTGCCAGCAGGGGGACAGGGGAGAACTATGGCTACACCTTC. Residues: CASRGTGENYGYTF.